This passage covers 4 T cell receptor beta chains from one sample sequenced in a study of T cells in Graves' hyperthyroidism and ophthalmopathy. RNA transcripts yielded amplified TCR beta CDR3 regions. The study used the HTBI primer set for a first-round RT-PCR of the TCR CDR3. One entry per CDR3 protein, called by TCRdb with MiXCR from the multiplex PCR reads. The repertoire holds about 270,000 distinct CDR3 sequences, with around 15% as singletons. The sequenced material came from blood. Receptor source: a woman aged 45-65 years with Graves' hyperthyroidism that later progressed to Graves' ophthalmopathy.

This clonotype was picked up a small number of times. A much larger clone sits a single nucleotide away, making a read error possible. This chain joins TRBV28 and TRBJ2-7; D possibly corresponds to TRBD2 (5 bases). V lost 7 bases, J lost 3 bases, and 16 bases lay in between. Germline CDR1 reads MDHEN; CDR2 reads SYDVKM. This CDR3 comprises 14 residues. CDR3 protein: CASNRRVTRYEQYF. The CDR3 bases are TGTGCCAGCAACCGGCGGGTAACCCGCTACGAGCAGTACTTC. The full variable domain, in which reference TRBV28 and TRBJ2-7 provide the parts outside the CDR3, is DVKVTQSSRYLVKRTGEKVFLECVQDMDHENMFWYRQDPGLGLRLIYFSYDVKMKEKGDIPEGYSVSREKKERFSLILESASTNQTSMYLCASNRRVTRYEQYFGPGTRLTVT.

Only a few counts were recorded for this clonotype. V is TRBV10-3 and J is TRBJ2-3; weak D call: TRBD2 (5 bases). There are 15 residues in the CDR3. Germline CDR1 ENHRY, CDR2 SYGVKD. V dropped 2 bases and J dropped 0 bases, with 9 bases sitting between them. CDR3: CAISEARTSTDTQYF. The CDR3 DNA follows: TGTGCCATCAGTGAGGCCAGGACTAGCACAGATACGCAGTATTTT.

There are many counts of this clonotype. CDR3 DNA: TGTGCCAGCAGCTTAGACTTGAAGGATGAGCAGTTCTTC. Residues: CASSLDLKDEQFF. The V and J genes are TRBV7-8 and TRBJ2-1; no firm D call. The CDR3 is made up of 13 amino acids. The germline CDR1 and CDR2 sequences are SGHVS and FQNEAQ. V gave up 1 base and J gave up 8 bases, with 9 bases separating them.

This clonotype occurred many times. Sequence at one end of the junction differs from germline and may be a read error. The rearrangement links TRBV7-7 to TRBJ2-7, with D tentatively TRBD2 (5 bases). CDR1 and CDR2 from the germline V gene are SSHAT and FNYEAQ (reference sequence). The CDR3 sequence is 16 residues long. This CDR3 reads CASSPGAAQYSYEQYF. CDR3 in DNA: TGTGCTAGCAGCCCCGGAGCGGCGCAATACTCCTACGAGCAGTACTTC.